Sequencing of this T cell receptor beta chain was carried out in a study of CD8 T cells in Susac syndrome. A quantity of about 0.45 to 1 ug RNA underwent reverse transcription using random hexamers. Amplification of TCR beta CDR3 was carried out by immunoSEQ multiplex PCR, which covered 54 Vbeta and 13 Jbeta segments. TCRdb recomputed calls from the immunoSEQ multiplex PCR reads with MiXCR, one row per CDR3 protein. The repertoire includes roughly 140,000 distinct CDR3 sequences, 94% of them detected once, and approximately 0.27% sits in the top ten. Study results and caveats: As the study acknowledged, the number of individuals who were part of its TCR sequencing and HLA analysis was relatively small.

Germline V lookup: CDR1 SQVTM, CDR2 ANQGSEA. The J segment lost 2 bases and the V segment lost 4 bases, leaving 10 bases of the junction unmatched. The CDR3 length is 16 residues. Worth noting for this clonotype: Its target is unknown.

The clonotype comes from a human donor in good health. The chain combines TRBV29-1 with TRBJ1-4, with 7 positions matching TRBD1. The sequenced sample consisted of CD8+ T cells from PBMCs. The CDR3 reads CSVAAANRGTNEKLFF. CDR3 nucleotide sequence: TGCAGCGTTGCTGCCGCGAACAGGGGCACTAATGAAAAACTGTTTTTT.